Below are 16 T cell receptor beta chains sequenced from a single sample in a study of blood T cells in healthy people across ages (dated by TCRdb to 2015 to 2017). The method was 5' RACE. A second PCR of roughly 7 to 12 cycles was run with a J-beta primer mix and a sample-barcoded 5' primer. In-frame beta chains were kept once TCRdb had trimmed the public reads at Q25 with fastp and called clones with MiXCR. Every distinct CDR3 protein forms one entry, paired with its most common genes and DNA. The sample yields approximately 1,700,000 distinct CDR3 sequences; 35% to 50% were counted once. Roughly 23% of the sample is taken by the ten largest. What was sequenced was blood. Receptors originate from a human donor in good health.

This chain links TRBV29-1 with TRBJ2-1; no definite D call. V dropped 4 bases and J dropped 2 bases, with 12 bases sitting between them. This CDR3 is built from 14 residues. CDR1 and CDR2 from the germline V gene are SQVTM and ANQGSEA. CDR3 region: CSVARTGAYNEQFF. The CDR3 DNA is TGCAGCGTTGCAAGGACCGGAGCCTACAATGAGCAGTTCTTC.

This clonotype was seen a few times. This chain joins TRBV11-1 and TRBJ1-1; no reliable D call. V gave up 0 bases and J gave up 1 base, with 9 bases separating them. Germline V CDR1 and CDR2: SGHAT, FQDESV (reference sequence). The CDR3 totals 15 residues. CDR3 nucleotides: TGTGCCAGCAGCTTAGCAATTACGGGGAACACTGAAGCTTTCTTT. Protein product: CASSLAITGNTEAFF.

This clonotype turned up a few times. The CDR3 loop reads CASSQRYDRAQETQYF. Written as DNA, the CDR3 is TGCGCCAGCAGCCAACGATACGACAGAGCCCAAGAGACCCAGTACTTC. The gene calls are TRBV4-3 and TRBJ2-5; TRBD1 is a possible D gene (5 bases). The V and J ends lost 2 bases and 1 base respectively, with 14 bases between them. Germline values: CDR1 LGHNA, CDR2 YSLEER. This CDR3 spans 16 amino acids.

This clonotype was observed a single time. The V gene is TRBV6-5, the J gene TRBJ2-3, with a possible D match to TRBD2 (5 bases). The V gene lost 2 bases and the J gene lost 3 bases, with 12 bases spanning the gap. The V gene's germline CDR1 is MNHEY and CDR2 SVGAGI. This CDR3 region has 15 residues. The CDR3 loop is CASSYRPDWTDTQYF. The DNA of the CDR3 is TGTGCCAGCAGTTACAGGCCGGACTGGACAGATACGCAGTATTTT.

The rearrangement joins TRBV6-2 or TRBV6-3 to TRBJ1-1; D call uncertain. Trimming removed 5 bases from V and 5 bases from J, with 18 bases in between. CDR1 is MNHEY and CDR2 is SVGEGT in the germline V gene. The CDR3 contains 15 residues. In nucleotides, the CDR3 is TGTGCCAGCAGTCGCCCCCCGGGGTTTGGGACTGAAGCTTTCTTT. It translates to CASSRPPGFGTEAFF.

The CDR3 DNA follows: TGTGCCTGGCTTTTAGGGGCAGGAGATACGCAGTATTTT. Translation: CAWLLGAGDTQYF. This chain uses TRBV30 with TRBJ2-3; D is perhaps TRBD1 (5 bases). The ends were cut back, 5 bases at V and 5 bases at J, with 14 bases in the middle. The CDR3 runs to 13 residues. CDR1 GTSNPN and CDR2 SVGIG come from the germline V gene (reference sequence).

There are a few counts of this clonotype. Here the CDR3 DNA reads TGCGCCAGCAGCTTGGTCCAGTCGGCAGGCTATGGCTACACCTTC. The encoded protein is CASSLVQSAGYGYTF. The chain recombines TRBV5-1 with TRBJ1-2; D is undetermined. Per the germline V gene, CDR1 is SGHRS and CDR2 is YFSETQ. Trimming removed 0 bases from V and 4 bases from J, with 13 bases in between. CDR3 size: 15 residues.

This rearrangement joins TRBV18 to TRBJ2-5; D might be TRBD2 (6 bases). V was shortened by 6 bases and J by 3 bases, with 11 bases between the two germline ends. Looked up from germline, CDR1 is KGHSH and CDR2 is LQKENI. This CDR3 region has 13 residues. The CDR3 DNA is TGTGCCAGCTCTAAAGGCGGGAAAGAGACCCAGTACTTC. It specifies CASSKGGKETQYF.

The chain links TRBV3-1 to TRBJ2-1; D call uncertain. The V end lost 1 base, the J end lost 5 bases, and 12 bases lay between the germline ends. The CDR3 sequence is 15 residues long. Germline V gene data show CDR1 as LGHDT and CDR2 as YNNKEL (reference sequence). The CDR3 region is CASSQGSVRNNEQFF. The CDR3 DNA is TGTGCCAGCAGCCAAGGGTCCGTGCGCAACAATGAGCAGTTCTTC.

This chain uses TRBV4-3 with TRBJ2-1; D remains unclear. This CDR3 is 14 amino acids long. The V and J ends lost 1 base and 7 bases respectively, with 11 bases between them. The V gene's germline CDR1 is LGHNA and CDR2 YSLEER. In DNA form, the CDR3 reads TGCGCCAGCAGCCAAGTCACGACGTGGAATGAGCAGTTCTTC. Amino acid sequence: CASSQVTTWNEQFF.

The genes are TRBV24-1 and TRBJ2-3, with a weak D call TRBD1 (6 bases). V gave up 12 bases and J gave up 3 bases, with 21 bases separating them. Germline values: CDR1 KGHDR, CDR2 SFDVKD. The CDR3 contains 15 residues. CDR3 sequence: CAAATPDSETDTQYF. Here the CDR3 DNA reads TGTGCCGCTGCTACTCCGGACAGCGAGACAGATACGCAGTATTTT.

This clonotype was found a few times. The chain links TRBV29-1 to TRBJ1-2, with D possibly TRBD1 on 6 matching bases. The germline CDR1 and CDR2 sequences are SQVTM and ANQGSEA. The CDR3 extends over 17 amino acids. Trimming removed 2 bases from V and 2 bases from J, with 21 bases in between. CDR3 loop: CSVEPLGGAGENYGYTF. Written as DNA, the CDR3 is TGCAGCGTTGAACCCCTGGGGGGGGCAGGGGAAAACTATGGCTACACCTTC.

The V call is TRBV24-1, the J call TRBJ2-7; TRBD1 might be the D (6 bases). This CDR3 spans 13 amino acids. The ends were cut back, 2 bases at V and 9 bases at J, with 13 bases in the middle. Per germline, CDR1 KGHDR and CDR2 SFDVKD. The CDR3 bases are TGTGCCACCAGTGATTCCGGACAGTTGGCGCAGTACTTC. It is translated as CATSDSGQLAQYF.

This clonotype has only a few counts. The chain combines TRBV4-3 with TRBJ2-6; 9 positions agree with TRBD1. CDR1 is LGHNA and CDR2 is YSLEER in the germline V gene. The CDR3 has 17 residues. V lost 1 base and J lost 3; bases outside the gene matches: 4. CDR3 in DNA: TGCGCCAGCAGCCAAGGCAGGACAGGGGTTGGGGCCAACGTCCTGACTTTC. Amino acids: CASSQGRTGVGANVLTF.

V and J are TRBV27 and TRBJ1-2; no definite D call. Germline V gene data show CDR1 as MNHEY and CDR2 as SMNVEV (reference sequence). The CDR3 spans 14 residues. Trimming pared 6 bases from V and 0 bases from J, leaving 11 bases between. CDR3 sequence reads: CASRARIANYGYTF. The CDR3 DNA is TGTGCCAGCAGAGCCAGGATAGCTAACTATGGCTACACCTTC.

The CDR3 bases are TGTGCCAGCAGTTATATTGCGGGGGCTTATAGCGAGCAGTACTTC. Amino acid sequence: CASSYIAGAYSEQYF. The chain carries TRBV6-6 and TRBJ2-5, with D maybe TRBD2 (7 bases). The J call may be in error: the DNA end matches TRBJ2-7 better. From germline, CDR1 is MNHNY and CDR2 SVGAGI (reference sequence). The CDR3 spans 15 residues.